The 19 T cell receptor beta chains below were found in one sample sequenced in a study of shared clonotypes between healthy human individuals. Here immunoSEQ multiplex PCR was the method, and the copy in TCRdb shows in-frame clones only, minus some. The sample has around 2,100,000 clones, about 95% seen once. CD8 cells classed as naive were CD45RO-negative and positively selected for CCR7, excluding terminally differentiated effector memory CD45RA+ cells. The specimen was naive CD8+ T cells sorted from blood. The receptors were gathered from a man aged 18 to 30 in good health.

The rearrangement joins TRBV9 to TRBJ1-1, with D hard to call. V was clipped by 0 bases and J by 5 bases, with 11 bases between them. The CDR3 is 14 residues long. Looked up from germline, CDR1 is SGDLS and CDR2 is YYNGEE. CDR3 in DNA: TGTGCCAGCAGCGTAGGGGCGGGGTGGACTGAAGCTTTCTTT. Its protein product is CASSVGAGWTEAFF.

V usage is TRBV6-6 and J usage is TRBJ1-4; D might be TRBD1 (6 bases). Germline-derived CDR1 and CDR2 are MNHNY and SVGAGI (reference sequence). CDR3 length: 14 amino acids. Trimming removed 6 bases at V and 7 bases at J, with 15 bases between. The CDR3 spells CASRSPGAGEKLFF. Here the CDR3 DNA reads TGTGCCAGCAGGTCCCCGGGGGCGGGTGAAAAACTGTTTTTT.

The CDR3 DNA is TGCAGCGTGGTTGGGACAGGGGGGATCTACGAGCAGTACTTC. Its protein product is CSVVGTGGIYEQYF. The chain recombines TRBV29-1 with TRBJ2-7; 11 nucleotides align to TRBD1. CDR1 SQVTM and CDR2 ANQGSEA come from the germline V gene. Trimming at V came to 6 bases and at J to 3 bases, leaving 7 bases not matched to a gene. CDR3 size: 14 residues.

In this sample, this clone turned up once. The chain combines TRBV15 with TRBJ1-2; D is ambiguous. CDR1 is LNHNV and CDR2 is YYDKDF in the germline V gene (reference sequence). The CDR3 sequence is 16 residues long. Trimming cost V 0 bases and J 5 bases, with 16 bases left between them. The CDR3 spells CATSRDDWETIYGYTF. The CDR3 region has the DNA TGTGCCACCAGCAGAGATGATTGGGAGACAATTTATGGCTACACCTTC.

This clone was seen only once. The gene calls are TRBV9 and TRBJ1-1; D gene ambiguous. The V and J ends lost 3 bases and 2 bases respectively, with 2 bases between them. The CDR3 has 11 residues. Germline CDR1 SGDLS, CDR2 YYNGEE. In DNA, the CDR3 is TGTGCCAGCAGCGACAACACTGAAGCTTTCTTT. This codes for CASSDNTEAFF.

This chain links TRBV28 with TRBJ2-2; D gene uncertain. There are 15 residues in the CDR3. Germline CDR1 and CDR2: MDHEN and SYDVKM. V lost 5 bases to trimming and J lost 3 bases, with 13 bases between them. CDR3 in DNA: TGTGCCAGCAGTCATACCCTCGGCGACACCGGGGAGCTGTTTTTT. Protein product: CASSHTLGDTGELFF.

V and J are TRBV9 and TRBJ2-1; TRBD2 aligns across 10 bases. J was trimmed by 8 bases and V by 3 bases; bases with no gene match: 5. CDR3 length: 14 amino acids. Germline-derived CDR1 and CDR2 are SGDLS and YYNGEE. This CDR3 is CASSARGLAHEQFF. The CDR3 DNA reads TGTGCCAGCAGCGCGCGGGGACTAGCGCATGAGCAGTTCTTC.

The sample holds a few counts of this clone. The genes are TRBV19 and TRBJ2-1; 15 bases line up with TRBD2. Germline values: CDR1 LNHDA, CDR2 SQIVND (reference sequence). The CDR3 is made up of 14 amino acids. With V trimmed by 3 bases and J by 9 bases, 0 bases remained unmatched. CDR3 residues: CASSMGLAGGEQFF. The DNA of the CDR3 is TGTGCCAGTAGTATGGGACTAGCGGGAGGTGAGCAGTTCTTC. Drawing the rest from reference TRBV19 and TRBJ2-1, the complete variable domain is DGGITQSPKYLFRKEGQNVTLSCEQNLNHDAMYWYRQDPGQGLRLIYYSQIVNDFQKGDIAEGYSVSREKKESFPLTVTSAQKNPTAFYLCASSMGLAGGEQFFGPGTRLTVL.

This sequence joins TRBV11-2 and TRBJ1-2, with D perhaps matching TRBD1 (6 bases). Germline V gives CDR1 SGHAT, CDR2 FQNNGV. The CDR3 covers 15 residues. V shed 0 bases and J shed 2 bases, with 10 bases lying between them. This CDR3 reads CASSLDRTGNYGYTF. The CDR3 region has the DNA TGTGCCAGCAGCTTAGATAGAACAGGGAACTATGGCTACACCTTC.

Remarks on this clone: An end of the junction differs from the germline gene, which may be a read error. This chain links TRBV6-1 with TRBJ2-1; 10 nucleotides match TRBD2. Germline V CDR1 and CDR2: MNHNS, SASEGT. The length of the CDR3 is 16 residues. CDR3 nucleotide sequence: TGTGCCAGCAGAGAAGAAGCGGGAGGGCTAGAGGATGAGCAGTTCTTC. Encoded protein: CASREEAGGLEDEQFF.

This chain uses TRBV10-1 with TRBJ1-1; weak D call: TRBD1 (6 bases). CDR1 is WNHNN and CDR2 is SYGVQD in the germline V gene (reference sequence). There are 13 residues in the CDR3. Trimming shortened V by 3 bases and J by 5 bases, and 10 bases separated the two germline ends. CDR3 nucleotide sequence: TGCGCCAGCAGTGATAGGGGGAAAACTGAAGCTTTCTTT. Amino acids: CASSDRGKTEAFF.

The CDR3 region is CASRDRGRWEQFF. The CDR3 nucleotides read TGTGCCAGCAGGGACAGGGGGCGCTGGGAGCAGTTCTTC. The chain uses TRBV27 and TRBJ2-1, with 11 positions matching TRBD1. Germline V gives CDR1 MNHEY, CDR2 SMNVEV (reference sequence). CDR3 length: 13 residues. The ends lost 6 bases at V and 10 bases at J; junction bases unmatched: 5.

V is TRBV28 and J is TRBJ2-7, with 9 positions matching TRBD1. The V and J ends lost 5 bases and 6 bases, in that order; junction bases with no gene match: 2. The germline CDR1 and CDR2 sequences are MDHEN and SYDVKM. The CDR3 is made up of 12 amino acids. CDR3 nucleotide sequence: TGTGCCAGCAGTACGGACAGGGGCGAGCAGTACTTC. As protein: CASSTDRGEQYF.

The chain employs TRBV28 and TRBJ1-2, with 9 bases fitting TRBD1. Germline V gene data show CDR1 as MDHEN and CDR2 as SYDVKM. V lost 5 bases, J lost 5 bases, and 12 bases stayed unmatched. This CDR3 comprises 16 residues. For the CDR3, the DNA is TGTGCCAGCAGTCCCGGGACAGGGAGACTATTATATGGCTACACCTTC. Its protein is CASSPGTGRLLYGYTF.

Written as DNA, the CDR3 is TGTGCCAGCAGTTCGGTCCCGGGGAGGGGAAACACCATATATTTT. Its translation is CASSSVPGRGNTIYF. This chain uses TRBV27 with TRBJ1-3; D is unclear. Germline V CDR1 and CDR2: MNHEY, SMNVEV (reference sequence). The V gene lost 4 bases and the J gene lost 4 bases, with 14 bases spanning the gap. CDR3 length: 15 residues.

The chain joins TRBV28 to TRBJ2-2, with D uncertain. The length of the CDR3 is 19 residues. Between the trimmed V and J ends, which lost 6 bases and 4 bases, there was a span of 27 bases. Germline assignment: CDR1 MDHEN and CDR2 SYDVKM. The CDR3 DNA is TGTGCCAGCAGCGCCCCGTTGATGCGCTCGTTTAGTAGCACCGGGGAGCTGTTTTTT. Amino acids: CASSAPLMRSFSSTGELFF.

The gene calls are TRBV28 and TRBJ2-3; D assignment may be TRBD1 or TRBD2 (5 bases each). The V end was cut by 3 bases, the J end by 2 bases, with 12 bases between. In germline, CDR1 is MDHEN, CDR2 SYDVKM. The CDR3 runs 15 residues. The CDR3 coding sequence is TGTGCCAGCAGTTTCAGGGACCCAATCACAGATACGCAGTATTTT. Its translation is CASSFRDPITDTQYF. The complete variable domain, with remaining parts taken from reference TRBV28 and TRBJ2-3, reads DVKVTQSSRYLVKRTGEKVFLECVQDMDHENMFWYRQDPGLGLRLIYFSYDVKMKEKGDIPEGYSVSREKKERFSLILESASTNQTSMYLCASSFRDPITDTQYFGPGTRLTVL.

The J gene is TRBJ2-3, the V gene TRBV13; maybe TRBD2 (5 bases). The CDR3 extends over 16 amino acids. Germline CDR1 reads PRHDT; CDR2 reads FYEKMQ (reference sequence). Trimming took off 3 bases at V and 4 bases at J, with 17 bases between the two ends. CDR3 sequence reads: CASSFPPGDGADTQYF. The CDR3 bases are TGTGCCAGCAGCTTCCCGCCAGGCGACGGGGCAGATACGCAGTATTTT. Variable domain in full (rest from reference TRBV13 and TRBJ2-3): AAGVIQSPRHLIKEKRETATLKCYPIPRHDTVYWYQQGPGQDPQFLISFYEKMQSDKGSIPDRFSAQQFSDYHSELNMSSLELGDSALYFCASSFPPGDGADTQYFGPGTRLTVL.

The CDR3 DNA reads as TGTGCCAGCAGTTCGGGGGGGATGAACACCGGGGAGCTGTTTTTT. Residues: CASSSGGMNTGELFF. This chain links TRBV11-3 with TRBJ2-2; 8 bases line up with TRBD2. Unmatched junction bases numbered 4, after V lost 6 bases and J lost 1 base. Looked up from germline, CDR1 is SGHNT and CDR2 is YENEEA. This CDR3 spans 15 amino acids. Full variable domain (rest looked up from reference TRBV11-3 and TRBJ2-2): EAGVVQSPRYKIIEKKQPVAFWCNPISGHNTLYWYLQNLGQGPELLIRYENEEAVDDSQLPKDRFSAERLKGVDSTLKIQPAELGDSAVYLCASSSGGMNTGELFFGEGSRLTVL.